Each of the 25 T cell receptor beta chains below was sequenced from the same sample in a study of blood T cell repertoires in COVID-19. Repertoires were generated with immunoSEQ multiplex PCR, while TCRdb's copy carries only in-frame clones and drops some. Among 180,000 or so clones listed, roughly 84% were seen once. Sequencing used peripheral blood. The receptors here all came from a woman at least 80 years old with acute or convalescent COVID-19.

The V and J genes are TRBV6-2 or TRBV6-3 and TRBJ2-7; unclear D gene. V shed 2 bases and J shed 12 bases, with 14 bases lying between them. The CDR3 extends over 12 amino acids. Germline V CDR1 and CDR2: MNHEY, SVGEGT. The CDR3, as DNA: TGTGCCAGCAGTTACGAGACTCCGACGGGGTACTTC. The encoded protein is CASSYETPTGYF.

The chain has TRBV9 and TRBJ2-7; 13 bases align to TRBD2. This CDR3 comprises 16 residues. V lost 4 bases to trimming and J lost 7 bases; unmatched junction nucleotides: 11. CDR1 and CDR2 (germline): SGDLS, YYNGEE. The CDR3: CASSPTGLAGVGEQYF. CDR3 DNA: TGTGCCAGCAGCCCGACAGGACTAGCGGGAGTCGGGGAGCAGTACTTC.

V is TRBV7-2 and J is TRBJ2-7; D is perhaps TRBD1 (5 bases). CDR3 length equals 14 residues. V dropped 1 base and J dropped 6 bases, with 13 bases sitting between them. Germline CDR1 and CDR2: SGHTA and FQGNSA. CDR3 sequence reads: CASSLGTPGPEQYF. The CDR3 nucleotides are TGTGCCAGCAGCTTAGGGACCCCAGGGCCCGAGCAGTACTTC.

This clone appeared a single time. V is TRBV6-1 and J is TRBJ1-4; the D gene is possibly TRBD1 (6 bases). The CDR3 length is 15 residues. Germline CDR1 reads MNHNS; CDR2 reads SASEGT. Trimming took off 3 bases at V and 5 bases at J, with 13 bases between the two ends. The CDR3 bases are TGTGCCAGCAGTGACCTCGCAGGGGAGAATGAAAAACTGTTTTTT. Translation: CASSDLAGENEKLFF.

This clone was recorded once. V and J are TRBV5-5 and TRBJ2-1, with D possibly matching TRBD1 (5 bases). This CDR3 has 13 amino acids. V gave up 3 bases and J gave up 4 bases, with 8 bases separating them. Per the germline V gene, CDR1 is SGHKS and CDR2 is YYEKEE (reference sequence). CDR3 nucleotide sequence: TGTGCCAGCAGCTGGGCAGGGTACAATGAGCAGTTCTTC. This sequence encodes CASSWAGYNEQFF. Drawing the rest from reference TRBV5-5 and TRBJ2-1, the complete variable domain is DAGVTQSPTHLIKTRGQQVTLRCSPISGHKSVSWYQQVLGQGPQFIFQYYEKEERGRGNFPDRFSARQFPNYSSELNVNALLLGDSALYLCASSWAGYNEQFFGPGTRLTVL.

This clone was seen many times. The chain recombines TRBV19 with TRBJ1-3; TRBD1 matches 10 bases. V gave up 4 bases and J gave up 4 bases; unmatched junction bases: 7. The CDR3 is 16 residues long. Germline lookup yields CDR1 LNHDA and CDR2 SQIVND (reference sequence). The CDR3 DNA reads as TGTGCCAGTAGTACGAACGACAGGGGGCCAGGAAACACCATATATTTT. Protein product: CASSTNDRGPGNTIYF. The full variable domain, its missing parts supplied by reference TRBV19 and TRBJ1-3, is DGGITQSPKYLFRKEGQNVTLSCEQNLNHDAMYWYRQDPGQGLRLIYYSQIVNDFQKGDIAEGYSVSREKKESFPLTVTSAQKNPTAFYLCASSTNDRGPGNTIYFGEGSWLTVV.

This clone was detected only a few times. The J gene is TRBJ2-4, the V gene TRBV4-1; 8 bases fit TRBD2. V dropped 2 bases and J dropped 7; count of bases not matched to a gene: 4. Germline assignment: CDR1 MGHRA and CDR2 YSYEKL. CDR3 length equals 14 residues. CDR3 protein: CASSQTSGGNIQYF. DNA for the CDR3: TGCGCCAGCAGCCAAACTAGCGGAGGGAACATTCAGTACTTC.

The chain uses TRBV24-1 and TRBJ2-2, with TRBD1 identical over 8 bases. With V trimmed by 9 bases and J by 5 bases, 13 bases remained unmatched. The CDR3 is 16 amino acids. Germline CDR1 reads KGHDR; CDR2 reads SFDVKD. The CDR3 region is CATSHSGTGRTGELFF. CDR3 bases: TGTGCCACCTCTCACTCCGGGACAGGAAGGACCGGGGAGCTGTTTTTT.

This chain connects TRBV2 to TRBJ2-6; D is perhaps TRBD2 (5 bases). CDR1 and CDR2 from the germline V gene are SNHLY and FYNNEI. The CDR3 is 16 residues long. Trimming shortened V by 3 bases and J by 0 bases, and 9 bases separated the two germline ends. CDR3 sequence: CASSDLRDSGANVLTF. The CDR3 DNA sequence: TGTGCCAGCAGTGATCTTCGGGACTCTGGGGCCAACGTCCTGACTTTC.

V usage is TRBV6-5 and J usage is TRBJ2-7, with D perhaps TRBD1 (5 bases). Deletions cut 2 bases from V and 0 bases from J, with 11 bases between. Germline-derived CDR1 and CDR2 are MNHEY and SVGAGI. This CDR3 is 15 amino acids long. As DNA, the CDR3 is TGTGCCAGCAGTTACGGCGGCAGGGTCTCCTACGAGCAGTACTTC. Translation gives CASSYGGRVSYEQYF.

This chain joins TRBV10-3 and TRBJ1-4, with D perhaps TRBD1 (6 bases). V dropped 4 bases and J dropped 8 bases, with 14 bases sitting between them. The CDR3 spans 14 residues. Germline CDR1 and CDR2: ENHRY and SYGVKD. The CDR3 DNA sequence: TGTGCCATCAGTGGGGACATCTCTCGGGAAAAACTGTTTTTT. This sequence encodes CAISGDISREKLFF.

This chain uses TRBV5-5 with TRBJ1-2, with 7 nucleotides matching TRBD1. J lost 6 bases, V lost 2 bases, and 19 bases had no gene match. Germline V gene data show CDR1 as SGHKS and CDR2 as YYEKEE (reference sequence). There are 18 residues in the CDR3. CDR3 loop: CASSLMTGRIGPRDGYTF. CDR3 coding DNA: TGTGCCAGCAGCTTAATGACAGGGAGGATAGGGCCTCGCGATGGCTACACCTTC.

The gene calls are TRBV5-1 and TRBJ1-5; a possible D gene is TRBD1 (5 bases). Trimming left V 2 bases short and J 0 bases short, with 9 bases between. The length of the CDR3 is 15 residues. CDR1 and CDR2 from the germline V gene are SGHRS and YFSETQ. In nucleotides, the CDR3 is TGCGCCAGCAGCTTAGACAGCAATAGCAATCAGCCCCAGCATTTT. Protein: CASSLDSNSNQPQHF.

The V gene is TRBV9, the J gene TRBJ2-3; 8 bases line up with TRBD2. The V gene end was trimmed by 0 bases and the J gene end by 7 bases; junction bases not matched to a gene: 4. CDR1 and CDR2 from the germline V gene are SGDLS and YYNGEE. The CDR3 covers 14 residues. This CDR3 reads CASSVGSGGHTQYF. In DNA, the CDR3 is TGTGCCAGCAGCGTAGGATCGGGGGGGCATACGCAGTATTTT. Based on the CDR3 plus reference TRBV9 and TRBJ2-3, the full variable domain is DSGVTQTPKHLITATGQRVTLRCSPRSGDLSVYWYQQSLDQGLQFLIQYYNGEERAKGNILERFSAQQFPDLHSELNLSSLELGDSALYFCASSVGSGGHTQYFGPGTRLTVL.

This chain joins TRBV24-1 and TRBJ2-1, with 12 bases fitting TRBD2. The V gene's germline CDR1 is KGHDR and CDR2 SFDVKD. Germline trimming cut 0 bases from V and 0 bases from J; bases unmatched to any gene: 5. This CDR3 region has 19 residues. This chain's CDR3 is CATSDLTSGGPSSYNEQFF. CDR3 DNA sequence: TGTGCCACCAGTGATTTGACTAGCGGGGGGCCAAGCTCCTACAATGAGCAGTTCTTC.

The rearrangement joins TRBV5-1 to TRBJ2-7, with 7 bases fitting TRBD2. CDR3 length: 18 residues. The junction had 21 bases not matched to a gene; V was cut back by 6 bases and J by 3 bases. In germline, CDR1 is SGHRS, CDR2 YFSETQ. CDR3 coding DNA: TGCGCCAGCACCACAAGCAGGTGGCTAGCGGCCCGATACTACGAGCAGTACTTC. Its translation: CASTTSRWLAARYYEQYF. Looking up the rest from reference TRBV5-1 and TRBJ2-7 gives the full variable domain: KAGVTQTPRYLIKTRGQQVTLSCSPISGHRSVSWYQQTPGQGLQFLFEYFSETQRNKGNFPGRFSGRQFSNSRSEMNVSTLELGDSALYLCASTTSRWLAARYYEQYFGPGTRLTVT.

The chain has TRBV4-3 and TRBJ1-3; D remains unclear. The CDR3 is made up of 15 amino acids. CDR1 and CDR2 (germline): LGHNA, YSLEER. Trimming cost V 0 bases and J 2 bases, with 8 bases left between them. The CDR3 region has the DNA TGCGCCAGCAGCCAAGATATTGGGCCTGGAAACACCATATATTTT. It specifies CASSQDIGPGNTIYF.

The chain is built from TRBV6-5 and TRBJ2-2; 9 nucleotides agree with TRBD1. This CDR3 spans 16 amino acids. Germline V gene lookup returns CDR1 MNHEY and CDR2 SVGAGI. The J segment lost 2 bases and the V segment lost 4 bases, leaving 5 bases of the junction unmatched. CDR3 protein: CASSSGTGLNTGELFF. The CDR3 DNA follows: TGTGCCAGCAGTTCCGGGACAGGGCTTAACACCGGGGAGCTGTTTTTT.

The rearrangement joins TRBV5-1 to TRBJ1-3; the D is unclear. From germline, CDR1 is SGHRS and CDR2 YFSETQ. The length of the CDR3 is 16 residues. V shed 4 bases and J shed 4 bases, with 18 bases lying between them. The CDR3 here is CASSPLLVGEGNTIYF. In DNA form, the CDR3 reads TGCGCCAGCAGCCCCCTTTTGGTCGGGGAAGGAAACACCATATATTTT.

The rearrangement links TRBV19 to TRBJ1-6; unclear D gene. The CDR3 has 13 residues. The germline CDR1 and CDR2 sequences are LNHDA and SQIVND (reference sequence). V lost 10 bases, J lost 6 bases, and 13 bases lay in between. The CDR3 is CATRTGLNSPLHF. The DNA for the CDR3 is TGTGCCACGAGGACTGGACTTAATTCACCCCTCCACTTT.

CDR3 in amino acids: CAISAGQGIGGVSYEQYF. The CDR3 coding sequence is TGTGCCATCAGTGCGGGACAGGGTATTGGAGGAGTCTCCTACGAGCAGTACTTC. V gene TRBV10-3 combines with J gene TRBJ2-7; 9 nucleotides match TRBD1. The CDR3 is made up of 18 amino acids. CDR1 ENHRY and CDR2 SYGVKD come from the germline V gene. V gave up 4 bases and J gave up 0 bases; unmatched junction bases: 13.

The CDR3 is CASRPDRQGSRGYTF. The CDR3 nucleotides are TGTGCCAGCAGGCCCGACCGACAGGGTTCACGAGGCTACACCTTC. The chain joins TRBV5-5 to TRBJ1-2; the match to TRBD1 covers 7 bases. V shed 5 bases and J 8 bases; nucleotides not matched to a gene: 15. CDR1 and CDR2 from the germline V gene are SGHKS and YYEKEE (reference sequence). This CDR3 is 15 amino acids long.

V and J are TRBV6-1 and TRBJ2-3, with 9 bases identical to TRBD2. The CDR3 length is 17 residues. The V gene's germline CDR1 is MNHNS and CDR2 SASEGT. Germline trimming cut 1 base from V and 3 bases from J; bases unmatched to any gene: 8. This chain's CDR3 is CASSEDVATSGTDTQYF. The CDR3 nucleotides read TGTGCCAGCAGTGAAGATGTCGCCACTAGCGGGACAGATACGCAGTATTTT.

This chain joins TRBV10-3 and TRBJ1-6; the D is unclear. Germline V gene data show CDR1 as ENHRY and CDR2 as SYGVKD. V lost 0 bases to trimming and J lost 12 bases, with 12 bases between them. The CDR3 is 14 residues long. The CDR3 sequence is CAISESMSSGPLHF. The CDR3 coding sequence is TGTGCCATCAGTGAGTCGATGAGTTCCGGACCCCTCCACTTT.

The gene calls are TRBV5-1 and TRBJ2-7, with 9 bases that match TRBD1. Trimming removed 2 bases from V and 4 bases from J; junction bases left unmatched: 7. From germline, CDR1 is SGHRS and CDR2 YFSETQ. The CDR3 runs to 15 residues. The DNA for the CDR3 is TGCGCCAGCAGCTTAACCTCCGGGACAGGGTACGAGCAGTACTTC. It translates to CASSLTSGTGYEQYF.